This T cell receptor beta chain was recovered during a study of T-cell reconstitution after alpha-beta-depleted transplantation in children. This clonotype was recorded a few times. Antigen: not known. Notes on the study in general: As was reported, about two months after transplant, alpha-beta T cells came from several hundred expanded graft clones. The origin of high day-60 TCRbeta diversity in some patients lay in surviving recipient T cells and thymic progenitors.

The CDR3 contains 12 residues. Trimming removed 4 bases from V and 1 base from J, with 5 bases in between. CDR1 and CDR2 (germline): SEHNR, FQNEAQ (reference sequence). TCRbeta library preparation incorporated unique molecular identifiers. TCRdb recomputed calls from the PCR reads with MiXCR, one row per CDR3 protein. The table has about 76,000 distinct CDR3 sequences, around an eighth seen once. The sample was PBMCs, mostly from graft donor cells, taken 180 days after TCRalphabeta/CD19-depleted stem cell transplant. The chain has TRBV7-9 and TRBJ2-7; D not certain. The receptor comes from a male patient under 10 years old who had a stem cell transplant for acute lymphoblastic leukemia, so the T cells may come from the graft donor. The CDR3 DNA sequence: TGTGCCAGCAGCTCGTCTTCCTACGAGCAGTACTTC. Translated, it gives CASSSSSYEQYF. Based on the CDR3 plus reference TRBV7-9 and TRBJ2-7, the full variable domain is DTGVSQNPRHKITKRGQNVTFRCDPISEHNRLYWYRQTLGQGPEFLTYFQNEAQLEKSRLLSDRFSAERPKGSFSTLEIQRTEQGDSAMYLCASSSSSYEQYFGPGTRLTVT.